The 29 T cell receptor beta chains reported below all come from one sample, sequenced in a study of cytomegalovirus exposure and HLA in healthy donors. Produced via immunoSEQ multiplex PCR; TCRdb's table is partial and in-frame only. Among roughly 60,000 clones listed, roughly 96% were seen once. Material: PBMCs. Receptor source: a woman aged 18 to 35 in good health and CMV-seropositive.

The rearrangement uses TRBV28 and TRBJ1-2; D gene unclear. Germline CDR1 is MDHEN and CDR2 is SYDVKM. Trimming took 3 bases from V and 8 from J, leaving 4 bases between them. The CDR3 totals 10 residues. The CDR3 region has the DNA TGTGCCAGCAGTTTCGTAGGCTACACCTTC. It specifies CASSFVGYTF.

Here the CDR3 reads CASSDFSGSGYNEQFF. The CDR3 DNA sequence: TGTGCCAGCAGTGACTTTAGCGGGAGCGGCTACAATGAGCAGTTCTTC. This chain links TRBV6-4 with TRBJ2-1; 9 bases fit TRBD2. Germline lookup yields CDR1 MRHNA and CDR2 SNTAGT. CDR3 length: 16 residues. Unmatched junction bases numbered 4, after V lost 1 base and J lost 3 bases.

As DNA, the CDR3 is TGCGCCAGCAGTCAAGGGCCTAACAGGGCTTATAGCAATCAGCCCCAGCATTTT. It codes for CASSQGPNRAYSNQPQHF. The chain joins TRBV23-1 to TRBJ1-5, with a weak D call TRBD1 (6 bases). TRBV23-1 is marked as an open reading frame, function uncertain. This CDR3 is built from 18 residues. The V and J ends lost 2 bases and 0 bases respectively, with 17 bases between them.

This sequence joins TRBV18 and TRBJ1-4; TRBD1 matches 7 bases. The CDR3 loop spans 15 amino acids. In germline, CDR1 is KGHSH, CDR2 LQKENI. Trimming at V came to 3 bases and at J to 4 bases, leaving 5 bases not matched to a gene. The CDR3: CASSPFGTDNEKLFF. In DNA form, the CDR3 reads TGTGCCAGCTCACCCTTCGGGACAGATAATGAAAAACTGTTTTTT.

The chain links TRBV12-5 to TRBJ2-5, with TRBD2 matching over 7 bases. V shed 1 base, J shed 3 bases, and the junction held 8 bases outside the gene matches. This CDR3 spans 16 amino acids. Germline CDR1 LGHNT, CDR2 FRNRAP. This chain's CDR3 is CASGLAGTGREETQYF. CDR3 DNA sequence: TGTGCTAGTGGTTTGGCAGGGACGGGGAGGGAAGAGACCCAGTACTTC. Combining the CDR3 with reference TRBV12-5 and TRBJ2-5 gives the whole variable domain DARVTQTPRHKVTEMGQEVTMRCQPILGHNTVFWYRQTMMQGLELLAYFRNRAPLDDSGMPKDRFSAEMPDATLATLKIQPSEPRDSAVYFCASGLAGTGREETQYFGPGTRLLVL.

Note on this clone: One end of the junction is discordant with germline, which a read error may explain. CDR3 sequence reads: CASSLEINPGVTGELFF. CDR3 DNA: TGTGCTAGCAGCTTAGAGATCAATCCGGGAGTTACCGGGGAGCTGTTTTTT. This rearrangement joins TRBV7-7 to TRBJ2-2; possible D gene TRBD2, 6 bases. The CDR3 is 17 amino acids. Germline V lookup: CDR1 SSHAT, CDR2 FNYEAQ (reference sequence). The whole variable domain, filled in from reference TRBV7-7 and TRBJ2-2, reads GAGVSQSPRYKVTKRGQDVTLRCDPISSHATLYWYQQALGQGPEFLTYFNYEAQPDKSGLPSDRFSAERPEGSISTLTIQRTEQRDSAMYRCASSLEINPGVTGELFFGEGSRLTVL.

The J gene is TRBJ2-1, the V gene TRBV11-2, with 10 bases aligning to TRBD2. This CDR3 is 13 amino acids long. Germline V gene data show CDR1 as SGHAT and CDR2 as FQNNGV. Unmatched junction bases numbered 3, after V lost 5 bases and J lost 8 bases. CDR3 residues: CASSQGLAYEQFF. In DNA form, the CDR3 reads TGTGCCAGCAGCCAGGGACTAGCGTATGAGCAGTTCTTC. Drawing the rest from reference TRBV11-2 and TRBJ2-1, the complete variable domain is EAGVAQSPRYKIIEKRQSVAFWCNPISGHATLYWYQQILGQGPKLLIQFQNNGVVDDSQLPKDRFSAERLKGVDSTLKIQPAKLEDSAVYLCASSQGLAYEQFFGPGTRLTVL.

The chain links TRBV6-4 to TRBJ2-3; 11 nucleotides match TRBD2. Per germline, CDR1 MRHNA and CDR2 SNTAGT. Germline trimming cut 0 bases from V and 4 bases from J; bases unmatched to any gene: 0. This CDR3 spans 15 amino acids. The CDR3 loop is CASSDSSGGADTQYF. CDR3 nucleotide sequence: TGTGCCAGCAGTGACTCTAGCGGGGGGGCAGATACGCAGTATTTT.

The rearrangement joins TRBV12-2 to TRBJ2-7; the table's D call, TRBD1, has no DNA check behind it. TRBV12-2 is shown as a pseudogene. The CDR3 contains 15 residues. The CDR3 loop is CASRLPGQGFHEQYF. The CDR3 nucleotides are TGTGCAAGTCGCTTGCCGGGACAGGGTTTCCACGAGCAGTACTTC.

This rearrangement joins TRBV2 to TRBJ1-1, with TRBD1 matching over 9 bases. The germline gives CDR1 SNHLY, CDR2 FYNNEI. The V and J ends lost 7 bases and 10 bases, in that order; junction bases with no gene match: 10. The CDR3 spans 13 residues. The DNA for the CDR3 is TGTGCCAGCACATCAGATTTGACAGGGGGAGCTTTCTTT. It translates to CASTSDLTGGAFF. Filled out from reference TRBV2 and TRBJ1-1, the complete variable domain reads EPEVTQTPSHQVTQMGQEVILRCVPISNHLYFYWYRQILGQKVEFLVSFYNNEISEKSEIFDDQFSVERPDGSNFTLKIRSTKLEDSAMYFCASTSDLTGGAFFGQGTRLTVV.

The rearrangement links TRBV28 to TRBJ2-7; 7 nucleotides align to TRBD1. The junction had 11 bases not matched to a gene; V was cut back by 3 bases and J by 3 bases. Germline V CDR1 and CDR2: MDHEN, SYDVKM. This CDR3 has 16 residues. The CDR3 region is CASSFSSGGQNYEQYF. The CDR3 DNA is TGTGCCAGCAGTTTTTCCAGTGGGGGACAGAACTACGAGCAGTACTTC. The full variable domain, in which reference TRBV28 and TRBJ2-7 provide the parts outside the CDR3, is DVKVTQSSRYLVKRTGEKVFLECVQDMDHENMFWYRQDPGLGLRLIYFSYDVKMKEKGDIPEGYSVSREKKERFSLILESASTNQTSMYLCASSFSSGGQNYEQYFGPGTRLTVT.

The V call is TRBV19, the J call TRBJ1-5, with 10 bases aligning to TRBD1. The CDR3 has 19 residues. Germline-derived CDR1 and CDR2 are LNHDA and SQIVND (reference sequence). With V trimmed by 0 bases and J by 0 bases, 8 bases remained unmatched. CDR3 sequence reads: CASSIEGDRGRHSNQPQHF. The DNA of the CDR3 is TGTGCCAGTAGTATAGAAGGGGACAGGGGTCGCCATAGCAATCAGCCCCAGCATTTT.

The gene calls are TRBV6-1 and TRBJ2-2; the D is unclear. Trimming removed 0 bases from V and 4 bases from J, with 6 bases in between. CDR3 length: 14 amino acids. Germline V gene data show CDR1 as MNHNS and CDR2 as SASEGT. DNA of the CDR3: TGTGCCAGCAGTGAAGCGAGATCCACCGGGGAGCTGTTTTTT. Protein sequence: CASSEARSTGELFF.

V usage is TRBV1 and J usage is TRBJ2-1; the table gives TRBD2 as D, unverified against the DNA. TRBV1 is marked as a pseudogene. The CDR3 runs to 16 residues. The CDR3 reads CTSSRTGTSGSGEQFF. The CDR3 bases are TGCACCAGCAGCCGCACCGGGACTAGCGGGAGTGGTGAGCAGTTCTTC.

The chain is built from TRBV11-2 and TRBJ2-5; perhaps TRBD1 as D (5 bases). The CDR3 runs to 17 residues. V dropped 4 bases and J dropped 5 bases, with 23 bases sitting between them. Germline CDR1 is SGHAT and CDR2 is FQNNGV. In DNA form, the CDR3 reads TGTGCCAGCAGCTCAATTAAAAGGGGTCCCCTAGGTGAGACCCAGTACTTC. Its protein product is CASSSIKRGPLGETQYF.

This clone has just one count. DNA of the CDR3: TGTGCCAGCAGTCCACGGGGGGGTTTCGACGAGCAGTACTTC. This encodes CASSPRGGFDEQYF. This rearrangement joins TRBV7-3 to TRBJ2-7; the match to TRBD2 covers 8 bases. Germline V CDR1 and CDR2: SGHTA, FQGTGA. Trimming removed 6 bases from V and 5 bases from J; junction bases left unmatched: 9. The CDR3 is made up of 14 amino acids. Full variable domain (missing parts from reference TRBV7-3 and TRBJ2-7): GAGVSQTPSNKVTEKGKYVELRCDPISGHTALYWYRQSLGQGPEFLIYFQGTGAADDSGLPNDRFFAVRPEGSVSTLKIQRTERGDSAVYLCASSPRGGFDEQYFGPGTRLTVT.

The chain has TRBV19 and TRBJ2-3; a weak D match, TRBD1 (5 bases). The germline gives CDR1 LNHDA, CDR2 SQIVND (reference sequence). The CDR3 runs 16 residues. Trimming cost V 6 bases and J 6 bases, with 22 bases left between them. The CDR3 protein is CASSPRVRQGIDTQYF. CDR3 DNA: TGTGCCAGTAGCCCTAGGGTCCGGCAGGGTATCGATACGCAGTATTTT.

Details on this clone: This sample also contains other DNA sequences that code for the same CDR3. The gene calls are TRBV11-2 and TRBJ1-5; tentatively, D is TRBD1 (5 bases). Trimming took off 2 bases at V and 4 bases at J, with 9 bases between the two ends. Germline V CDR1 and CDR2: SGHAT, FQNNGV. The CDR3 runs to 14 residues. The CDR3, as DNA: TGTGCCAGCAGCTTACAGGGAGGAAATCAGCCCCAGCATTTT. This codes for CASSLQGGNQPQHF. The full variable domain, its missing parts supplied by reference TRBV11-2 and TRBJ1-5, is EAGVAQSPRYKIIEKRQSVAFWCNPISGHATLYWYQQILGQGPKLLIQFQNNGVVDDSQLPKDRFSAERLKGVDSTLKIQPAKLEDSAVYLCASSLQGGNQPQHFGDGTRLSIL.

Concerning this clone itself: The same CDR3 can be traced to other DNA sequences in this sample. The chain carries TRBV5-5 and TRBJ1-5, with D possibly being TRBD1 (6 bases). The V gene lost 0 bases and the J gene lost 2 bases, with 6 bases spanning the gap. The CDR3 runs to 14 residues. Germline CDR1 SGHKS, CDR2 YYEKEE (reference sequence). The chain's CDR3 is CASSLDRGNQPQHF. The CDR3 DNA sequence: TGTGCCAGCAGCTTGGACAGGGGCAATCAGCCCCAGCATTTT. The complete variable domain, with remaining parts taken from reference TRBV5-5 and TRBJ1-5, reads DAGVTQSPTHLIKTRGQQVTLRCSPISGHKSVSWYQQVLGQGPQFIFQYYEKEERGRGNFPDRFSARQFPNYSSELNVNALLLGDSALYLCASSLDRGNQPQHFGDGTRLSIL.

This chain connects TRBV28 to TRBJ1-3; D remains ambiguous. Trimming took off 3 bases at V and 0 bases at J, with 9 bases between the two ends. The CDR3 runs to 15 residues. The germline gives CDR1 MDHEN, CDR2 SYDVKM. CDR3 DNA sequence: TGTGCCAGCAGTTTGCCCTCCTACTCTGGAAACACCATATATTTT. It is translated as CASSLPSYSGNTIYF.

CDR3 in amino acids: CASSPTGRGNTEAFF. The CDR3 region has the DNA TGTGCCAGCAGCCCCACAGGGCGTGGGAACACTGAAGCTTTCTTT. The rearrangement joins TRBV14 to TRBJ1-1; D perhaps matches TRBD1 (6 bases). The CDR3 covers 15 residues. Germline loops: CDR1 SGHDN, CDR2 FVKESK. V lost 4 bases, J lost 1 base, and 13 bases lay in between. Full variable domain (outside the CDR3, taken from reference TRBV14 and TRBJ1-1): EAGVTQFPSHSVIEKGQTVTLRCDPISGHDNLYWYRRVMGKEIKFLLHFVKESKQDESGMPNNRFLAERTGGTYSTLKVQPAELEDSGVYFCASSPTGRGNTEAFFGQGTRLTVV.

This rearrangement joins TRBV4-2 to TRBJ2-5; 11 bases align to TRBD2. CDR3 length: 15 residues. Trimming took 1 base from V and 6 from J; bases not matched to a gene: 4. Germline CDR1 is LGHNA and CDR2 is YNFKEQ. CDR3 amino acids: CASSQVAGGFKTQYF. The CDR3 DNA reads as TGTGCCAGCAGCCAAGTAGCGGGAGGGTTTAAGACCCAGTACTTC.

The chain employs TRBV2 and TRBJ1-5; tentative D call: TRBD1 (5 bases). The CDR3 is 14 residues long. Germline CDR1 is SNHLY and CDR2 is FYNNEI. V lost 5 bases and J lost 4, with 12 bases in between. CDR3 protein: CASSRDSINQPQHF. The DNA of the CDR3 is TGTGCCAGCAGTCGCGACAGTATTAATCAGCCCCAGCATTTT.

V and J are TRBV2 and TRBJ2-5, with 8 positions matching TRBD1. The CDR3 totals 13 residues. Germline V gene lookup returns CDR1 SNHLY and CDR2 FYNNEI. Germline trimming cut 4 bases from V and 5 bases from J; bases unmatched to any gene: 3. CDR3 residues: CASSGTGKETQYF. As DNA, the CDR3 is TGTGCCAGCAGTGGGACAGGGAAGGAGACCCAGTACTTC.

The sample holds one count of this clone. The chain uses TRBV5-4 and TRBJ2-2, with 10 bases fitting TRBD1. The V segment lost 4 bases and the J segment 4 bases; nucleotides outside the gene matches: 4. The CDR3 has 15 residues. The germline CDR1 and CDR2 sequences are SGHNT and YYREEE (reference sequence). The CDR3 bases are TGTGCCAGCAGCCTGAGGACAGGGGGCACCGGGGAGCTGTTTTTT. It codes for CASSLRTGGTGELFF. Using reference TRBV5-4 and TRBJ2-2 for the parts outside the CDR3, the full variable domain is ETGVTQSPTHLIKTRGQQVTLRCSSQSGHNTVSWYQQALGQGPQFIFQYYREEENGRGNFPPRFSGLQFPNYSSELNVNALELDDSALYLCASSLRTGGTGELFFGEGSRLTVL.

V usage is TRBV7-6 and J usage is TRBJ2-1; D is perhaps TRBD1 (5 bases). V gave up 0 bases and J gave up 4 bases, with 13 bases separating them. Germline CDR1 and CDR2: SGHVS and FNYEAQ. The CDR3 totals 16 residues. CDR3 loop: CASSLAIGASYNEQFF. The CDR3 region has the DNA TGTGCCAGCAGCTTAGCGATTGGGGCGTCTTACAATGAGCAGTTCTTC.

The chain recombines TRBV28 with TRBJ1-1; the D is unclear. Germline loops: CDR1 MDHEN, CDR2 SYDVKM. The CDR3 runs to 14 residues. The V end lost 6 bases, the J end lost 1 base, and 12 bases lay between the germline ends. The CDR3 DNA reads as TGTGCCAGCAGGTCCAGGCTCTCGAACACTGAAGCTTTCTTT. Translation: CASRSRLSNTEAFF.

The V gene is TRBV6-1, the J gene TRBJ2-6, with D tentatively TRBD2 (5 bases). Trimming stripped 3 bases from V and 0 bases from J, with 9 bases between. The CDR3 covers 16 residues. From germline, CDR1 is MNHNS and CDR2 SASEGT. The CDR3 here is CASSDQGGSGANVLTF. DNA for the CDR3: TGTGCCAGCAGTGATCAAGGAGGCTCTGGGGCCAACGTCCTGACTTTC.

The V gene is TRBV2, the J gene TRBJ2-3, with TRBD2 matching 9 bases. This CDR3 contains 14 residues. Germline-derived CDR1 and CDR2 are SNHLY and FYNNEI. After removal of 4 bases from V and 3 bases from J, the junction contained 2 bases not matched to a gene. The CDR3 coding sequence is TGTGCCAGCAGTGTGGCGGGGGGGACAGATACGCAGTATTTT. Translated, it gives CASSVAGGTDTQYF.